This T cell receptor (beta chain) originates from a study of T cell repertoires in cytomegalovirus infection. Study details: Public TCR beta signatures indicated both CMV infection and matching HLA type. Regarding the study as a whole: CMV carriers with the relevant HLA were identified by cumulative public TCR beta family frequency. The response measured ex vivo was dominated by TCR beta clonotypes (HLA-C-restricted and CMV-specific).

MiXCR, applied by TCRdb to the reads, yields one record per CDR3 protein. The table includes 150,000 to 200,000 distinct CDR3 sequences, approximately 9.6% detected once. In regard to this clonotype: Its matching antigen is unknown.

V lost 0 bases and J lost 6, with 9 bases in between. Germline CDR1 is LGHNA and CDR2 is YSLEER. There are 13 residues in the CDR3. The sequence was obtained from a human donor in good health (CMV status not recorded). Some clones in this sample may be carry-over from other donors' samples. The chain couples TRBV4-3 to TRBJ2-7; D is uncertain. Sequenced: PBMCs. CDR3 nucleotides: TGCGCCAGCAGCCAAGAGAGACCTACCGAGCAGTACTTC. This encodes CASSQERPTEQYF.